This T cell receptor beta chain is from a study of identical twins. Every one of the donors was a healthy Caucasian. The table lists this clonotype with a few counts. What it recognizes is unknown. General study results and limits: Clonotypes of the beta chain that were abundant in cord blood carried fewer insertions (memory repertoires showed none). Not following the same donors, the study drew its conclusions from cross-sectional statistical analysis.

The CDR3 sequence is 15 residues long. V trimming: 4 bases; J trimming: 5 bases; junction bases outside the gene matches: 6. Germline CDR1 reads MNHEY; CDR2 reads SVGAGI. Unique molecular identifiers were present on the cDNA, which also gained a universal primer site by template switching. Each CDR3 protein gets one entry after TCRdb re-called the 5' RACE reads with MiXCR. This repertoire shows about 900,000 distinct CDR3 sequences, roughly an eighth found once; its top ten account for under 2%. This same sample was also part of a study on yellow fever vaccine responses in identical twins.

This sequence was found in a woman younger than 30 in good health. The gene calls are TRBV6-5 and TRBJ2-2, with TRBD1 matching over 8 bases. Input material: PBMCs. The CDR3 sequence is CASSSYRGRTGELFF. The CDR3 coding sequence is TGTGCCAGCAGTTCCTACAGGGGGAGGACCGGGGAGCTGTTTTTT.